This T cell receptor beta chain comes out of a study of T cell responses to AZD1222 COVID-19 vaccine. Points from the study as a whole: Elevations in Spike-specific TCR breadth and depth followed administration of two AZD1222 doses. Possibly, clonal diversity was underestimated; donors were largely white British and included more females.

Timing groups of about 4 and about 12 weeks for second doses were pooled. Turning to this clone: Its target is unknown.

V lost 1 base to trimming and J lost 8 bases; unmatched junction nucleotides: 10. The germline CDR1 and CDR2 sequences are MGHDK and SYGVNS. CDR3 length: 17 amino acids. Data came from immunoSEQ multiplex PCR; TCRdb stores just in-frame clones and leaves some out. In the table there are nearly 35,000 clones, around 78% of which are singletons. The TCR comes from an adult who received the AZD1222 COVID-19 vaccine. The rearrangement uses TRBV25-1 and TRBJ1-5, with 11 nucleotides matching TRBD1. This material consisted of peripheral blood, taken 28 days after the second AZD1222 dose. The CDR3 DNA reads as TGTGCCAGCAGTGAATGCCCCCGGGACAGGGGGACAGAGCCCCAGCATTTT. Translated: CASSECPRDRGTEPQHF.